The 21 T cell receptor beta chains below come from one sample, sequenced in a study of OX40 agonist ivuxolimab in advanced cancers. The data were produced by immunoSEQ multiplex PCR, yet TCRdb's version contains in-frame clones alone and is incomplete. The sample lists 28,000 or so clones; roughly 85% were seen once. Sequenced here: CD4+ or CD8+ T cells sorted from blood, sampled in a trial of the OX40 agonist ivuxolimab. These receptors were collected from an adult with an advanced solid tumor such as melanoma, head and neck, liver or kidney cancer.

The V and J genes are TRBV4-1 and TRBJ2-3; D possibly uses TRBD1 or TRBD2 (5 bases each). Germline assignment: CDR1 MGHRA and CDR2 YSYEKL. Trimming pared 2 bases from V and 9 bases from J, leaving 12 bases between. The CDR3 spans 13 residues. The CDR3 reads CASSQRVEGTQYF. The CDR3 nucleotides read TGCGCCAGCAGCCAACGAGTAGAGGGGACGCAGTATTTT.

The chain combines TRBV4-2 with TRBJ1-5; D remains unclear. CDR3 length equals 15 residues. Germline V lookup: CDR1 LGHNA, CDR2 YNFKEQ. Trimming removed 0 bases at V and 8 bases at J, with 14 bases between. DNA for the CDR3: TGTGCCAGCAGCCAAGAGGAGGTCGGGTTCGAGCCCCAGCATTTT. It encodes CASSQEEVGFEPQHF.

The V gene is TRBV4-3, the J gene TRBJ2-3, with 9 bases aligning to TRBD2. The CDR3 extends over 16 amino acids. V lost 0 bases, J lost 5 bases, and 6 bases stayed unmatched. Germline lookup yields CDR1 LGHNA and CDR2 YSLEER. In DNA, the CDR3 is TGCGCCAGCAGCCAAGATTGGCGGGGGGGACGAGATACGCAGTATTTT. It specifies CASSQDWRGGRDTQYF.

J is TRBJ2-3 and V is TRBV29-1; D gene unclear. Trimming removed 7 bases at V and 3 bases at J, with 14 bases between. The CDR3 is 13 residues long. Germline V gene sequence: CDR1 SQVTM, CDR2 ANQGSEA. Here the CDR3 reads CSADGQVTDTQYF. In DNA, the CDR3 is TGCAGCGCAGACGGTCAGGTTACAGATACGCAGTATTTT.

This sequence joins TRBV6-5 and TRBJ1-5; D gene ambiguous. Trimming removed 4 bases from V and 8 bases from J, with 15 bases in between. Germline V lookup: CDR1 MNHEY, CDR2 SVGAGI. CDR3 length: 14 amino acids. The CDR3 here is CASSSDGLSEPQHF. The CDR3 nucleotides are TGTGCCAGCAGTTCGGACGGACTCTCGGAGCCCCAGCATTTT.

The V and J genes are TRBV9 and TRBJ1-1; tentatively, D is TRBD1 (5 bases). The V gene's germline CDR1 is SGDLS and CDR2 YYNGEE. V was pared by 2 bases and J by 3 bases, with 11 bases between. The CDR3 length is 14 residues. CDR3 coding DNA: TGTGCCAGCAGCGTGGCTTTGGGGGACACTGAAGCTTTCTTT. Amino acids: CASSVALGDTEAFF.

The count of this clone is one. The chain carries TRBV7-8 and TRBJ2-4; TRBD1 agrees at 8 bases. This CDR3 has 16 amino acids. The germline gives CDR1 SGHVS, CDR2 FQNEAQ. V dropped 2 bases and J dropped 0; count of bases not matched to a gene: 3. CDR3 DNA: TGTGCCAGCAGCTTACAGGACAGGGAAGCCAAAAACATTCAGTACTTC. As protein: CASSLQDREAKNIQYF.

CDR3 amino acids: CASSLALGNQRRNTIYF. The CDR3 DNA follows: TGTGCCAGCAGCTTAGCCCTCGGAAACCAAAGGAGAAACACCATATATTTT. V is TRBV7-2 and J is TRBJ1-3, with unresolved D. V was cut by 0 bases and J by 5 bases, with 17 bases left in between. Germline CDR1 SGHTA, CDR2 FQGNSA. CDR3 length: 17 amino acids.

The chain carries TRBV2 and TRBJ1-6; 10 nucleotides match TRBD1. The J segment lost 1 base and the V segment lost 6 bases, leaving 3 bases of the junction unmatched. Germline lookup yields CDR1 SNHLY and CDR2 FYNNEI. The CDR3 contains 16 residues. CDR3 residues: CASRLDRGSYNSPLHF. DNA for the CDR3: TGTGCCAGCAGGTTGGACAGGGGGTCCTATAATTCACCCCTCCACTTT.

The rearrangement uses TRBV25-1 and TRBJ2-2; unclear D gene. The CDR3 length is 13 residues. The V gene's germline CDR1 is MGHDK and CDR2 SYGVNS. The V end was cut by 7 bases, the J end by 4 bases, with 10 bases between. CDR3 in amino acids: CASTTSSTGELFF. For the CDR3, the DNA is TGTGCCAGCACCACATCCAGCACCGGGGAGCTGTTTTTT. The full variable domain, in which reference TRBV25-1 and TRBJ2-2 provide the parts outside the CDR3, is EADIYQTPRYLVIGTGKKITLECSQTMGHDKMYWYQQDPGMELHLIHYSYGVNSTEKGDLSSESTVSRIRTEHFPLTLESARPSHTSQYLCASTTSSTGELFFGEGSRLTVL.

The V and J genes are TRBV7-9 and TRBJ1-4; D call uncertain. V was pared by 1 base and J by 3 bases, with 15 bases between. The CDR3 has 17 residues. CDR1 and CDR2 from the germline V gene are SEHNR and FQNEAQ (reference sequence). CDR3 amino acids: CASSLGGQPRSNEKLFF. CDR3 in DNA: TGTGCCAGCAGCTTAGGTGGTCAGCCACGTTCTAATGAAAAACTGTTTTTT. The full variable domain, its missing parts supplied by reference TRBV7-9 and TRBJ1-4, is DTGVSQNPRHKITKRGQNVTFRCDPISEHNRLYWYRQTLGQGPEFLTYFQNEAQLEKSRLLSDRFSAERPKGSFSTLEIQRTEQGDSAMYLCASSLGGQPRSNEKLFFGSGTQLSVL.

V gene TRBV7-8 combines with J gene TRBJ2-7; 15 bases fit TRBD2. CDR1 SGHVS and CDR2 FQNEAQ come from the germline V gene. The CDR3 contains 16 residues. V was pared by 4 bases and J by 6 bases, with 7 bases of the junction left unmatched. This chain's CDR3 is CASSSRTSGGASEQYF. CDR3 bases: TGTGCCAGCAGCTCAAGGACTAGCGGGGGGGCTAGCGAGCAGTACTTC. Filled out from reference TRBV7-8 and TRBJ2-7, the complete variable domain reads GAGVSQSPRYKVAKRGQDVALRCDPISGHVSLFWYQQALGQGPEFLTYFQNEAQLDKSGLPSDRFFAERPEGSVSTLKIQRTQQEDSAVYLCASSSRTSGGASEQYFGPGTRLTVT.

About this clone: Other DNA variants within this sample encode the same CDR3. V usage is TRBV7-3 and J usage is TRBJ2-1, with D possibly being TRBD1 (5 bases). Deletions cut 3 bases from V and 8 bases from J, with 23 bases between. Germline V CDR1 and CDR2: SGHTA, FQGTGA. The CDR3 contains 17 residues. The CDR3 DNA reads TGTGCCAGCAGCTTGAAGCAGGGCCCGCTTAGGAGCGATGAGCAGTTCTTC. Its translation: CASSLKQGPLRSDEQFF. Full variable domain (rest looked up from reference TRBV7-3 and TRBJ2-1): GAGVSQTPSNKVTEKGKYVELRCDPISGHTALYWYRQSLGQGPEFLIYFQGTGAADDSGLPNDRFFAVRPEGSVSTLKIQRTERGDSAVYLCASSLKQGPLRSDEQFFGPGTRLTVL.

This clone was counted once. The J gene is TRBJ2-1, the V gene TRBV27, with D perhaps matching TRBD2 (6 bases). Germline CDR1 reads MNHEY; CDR2 reads SMNVEV (reference sequence). Between the trimmed V and J ends, which lost 5 bases and 4 bases, there was a span of 24 bases. This CDR3 is built from 18 residues. CDR3 sequence reads: CASSALGAGQGAYNEQFF. In DNA form, the CDR3 reads TGTGCCAGCAGTGCCCTCGGGGCGGGGCAGGGCGCATACAATGAGCAGTTCTTC.

This chain uses TRBV7-2 with TRBJ1-2; TRBD1 is a possible D gene (5 bases). Germline CDR1 reads SGHTA; CDR2 reads FQGNSA. Trimming took off 5 bases at V and 2 bases at J, with 15 bases between the two ends. CDR3 length: 15 residues. The CDR3 loop reads CASSPAARANYGYTF. Here the CDR3 DNA reads TGTGCCAGCAGCCCGGCGGCCAGGGCGAACTATGGCTACACCTTC.

The V and J genes are TRBV9 and TRBJ2-1; 10 bases map to TRBD2. The CDR3 is 15 residues long. The germline gives CDR1 SGDLS, CDR2 YYNGEE. Losses at the gene ends were 0 bases for V and 9 bases for J; bases not matched to a gene: 6. The CDR3 loop is CASSVESGGAAEQFF. The CDR3, as DNA: TGTGCCAGCAGCGTAGAGAGCGGGGGGGCCGCTGAGCAGTTCTTC.

The genes are TRBV18 and TRBJ2-1; 9 nucleotides match TRBD2. V was clipped by 3 bases and J by 3 bases; unmatched bases: 12. The CDR3 loop spans 18 amino acids. From germline, CDR1 is KGHSH and CDR2 LQKENI. The CDR3 bases are TGTGCCAGCTCACCTAGCGGGGGCCCCACCAACAACTACAATGAGCAGTTCTTC. Amino acid sequence: CASSPSGGPTNNYNEQFF.

CDR3 in amino acids: CAISAGSDEKLFF. CDR3 DNA: TGTGCCATCAGTGCAGGGTCAGATGAAAAACTGTTTTTT. This sequence joins TRBV10-3 and TRBJ1-4; a weak D match, TRBD1 (5 bases). CDR3 length: 13 amino acids. V lost 4 bases and J 6 bases, leaving 9 bases between the germline ends. Germline V gene data show CDR1 as ENHRY and CDR2 as SYGVKD.

The chain couples TRBV7-2 to TRBJ2-5; 9 bases map to TRBD1. J gave up 3 bases and V 5 bases, and 7 bases lay outside the gene matches. This CDR3 has 15 amino acids. Germline loops: CDR1 SGHTA, CDR2 FQGNSA. CDR3 DNA sequence: TGTGCCAGCAGCCTCTCCAGGACAGGGGAAGAGACCCAGTACTTC. Its protein is CASSLSRTGEETQYF.

The V gene is TRBV19, the J gene TRBJ2-3, with 7 bases fitting TRBD2. The germline gives CDR1 LNHDA, CDR2 SQIVND (reference sequence). This CDR3 is 15 amino acids long. J lost 3 bases, V lost 6 bases, and 9 bases had no gene match. As DNA, the CDR3 is TGTGCCAGTAGACGGGCCCTGCGGGAGACAGATACGCAGTATTTT. Amino acid sequence: CASRRALRETDTQYF. Full variable domain (missing parts from reference TRBV19 and TRBJ2-3): DGGITQSPKYLFRKEGQNVTLSCEQNLNHDAMYWYRQDPGQGLRLIYYSQIVNDFQKGDIAEGYSVSREKKESFPLTVTSAQKNPTAFYLCASRRALRETDTQYFGPGTRLTVL.

The V call is TRBV9, the J call TRBJ1-4, with 7 bases lining up with TRBD1. Per the germline V gene, CDR1 is SGDLS and CDR2 is YYNGEE. With V trimmed by 3 bases and J by 5 bases, 7 bases remained unmatched. CDR3 length: 15 residues. Here the CDR3 DNA reads TGTGCCAGCAGCGCCTGGGACAGTCTCAATGAAAAACTGTTTTTT. As protein: CASSAWDSLNEKLFF.